The 10 T cell receptor beta chains listed next were all sequenced from one sample in a study of control samples from healthy donors and cancer patients. Clones were read by immunoSEQ multiplex PCR, and TCRdb kept only the in-frame ones, dropping some. Found here are roughly 99,000 clones, roughly four fifths of them singletons; the top ten hold 2%. Source material: blood. These receptors were taken from a man aged 55 to 70 in good health.

The J gene is TRBJ2-1, the V gene TRBV5-1; tentative D call: TRBD1 (6 bases). The CDR3 has 14 residues. Germline CDR1 is SGHRS and CDR2 is YFSETQ. V lost 4 bases to trimming and J lost 7 bases, with 15 bases between them. The DNA for the CDR3 is TGCGCCAGCAGCCTAGGACAGCCGAAGAATGAGCAGTTCTTC. Its protein product is CASSLGQPKNEQFF. Looking up the rest from reference TRBV5-1 and TRBJ2-1 gives the full variable domain: KAGVTQTPRYLIKTRGQQVTLSCSPISGHRSVSWYQQTPGQGLQFLFEYFSETQRNKGNFPGRFSGRQFSNSRSEMNVSTLELGDSALYLCASSLGQPKNEQFFGPGTRLTVL.

This clone was found once. The rearrangement joins TRBV2 to TRBJ2-7, with 10 bases fitting TRBD1. Germline V CDR1 and CDR2: SNHLY, FYNNEI. Trimming removed 6 bases from V and 6 bases from J; junction bases left unmatched: 8. This CDR3 is 14 amino acids long. This chain's CDR3 is CASSRGQGPGEQYF. DNA of the CDR3: TGTGCCAGCAGCCGGGGACAGGGGCCCGGCGAGCAGTACTTC.

The gene calls are TRBV9 and TRBJ1-2; the D gene is possibly TRBD1 (5 bases). This CDR3 has 14 residues. Trimming cost V 1 base and J 4 bases, with 11 bases left between them. Germline loops: CDR1 SGDLS, CDR2 YYNGEE. CDR3 loop: CASSVSGAPYGYTF. CDR3 nucleotide sequence: TGTGCCAGCAGCGTATCCGGGGCCCCCTATGGCTACACCTTC.

This sequence joins TRBV5-1 and TRBJ2-1; 8 bases line up with TRBD1. Germline CDR1 SGHRS, CDR2 YFSETQ. The CDR3 covers 15 residues. With V trimmed by 3 bases and J by 1 base, 3 bases remained unmatched. The CDR3 DNA follows: TGCGCCAGCAGCTCCACAGGGGGGTCCTACAATGAGCAGTTCTTC. Translated, it gives CASSSTGGSYNEQFF.

There are a few counts of this clone. V usage is TRBV5-1 and J usage is TRBJ1-1; D unclear. This CDR3 region has 14 residues. The V end was cut by 2 bases, the J end by 5 bases, with 13 bases between. The V gene's germline CDR1 is SGHRS and CDR2 YFSETQ. The CDR3 here is CASSLGPGVTEAFF. DNA of the CDR3: TGCGCCAGCAGCTTAGGGCCCGGGGTAACTGAAGCTTTCTTT.

The V and J genes are TRBV6-5 and TRBJ1-2; 8 bases match TRBD1. Germline V gene sequence: CDR1 MNHEY, CDR2 SVGAGI. With V trimmed by 6 bases and J by 7 bases, 13 bases remained unmatched. CDR3 length equals 15 residues. The CDR3 DNA is TGTGCCAGCAGCCAAAGGACAGGGCCTGTATCTGGCTACACCTTC. It codes for CASSQRTGPVSGYTF.

The chain carries TRBV7-2 and TRBJ2-1; 7 bases match TRBD1. The CDR3 has 13 residues. CDR1 and CDR2 from the germline V gene are SGHTA and FQGNSA. With V trimmed by 5 bases and J by 5 bases, 3 bases remained unmatched. CDR3 sequence: CASSRDRNNEQFF. The DNA for the CDR3 is TGTGCCAGCAGCAGGGACAGAAACAATGAGCAGTTCTTC.

The chain employs TRBV19 and TRBJ2-1; D gene ambiguous. In germline, CDR1 is LNHDA, CDR2 SQIVND (reference sequence). The CDR3 runs 16 residues. Trimming stripped 3 bases from V and 3 bases from J, with 15 bases between. The CDR3 nucleotides read TGTGCCAGTAGTATCTCGTGGCCACCTATCTACAATGAGCAGTTCTTC. Protein sequence: CASSISWPPIYNEQFF.

This chain joins TRBV7-9 and TRBJ2-7; the match to TRBD2 covers 13 bases. CDR1 SEHNR and CDR2 FQNEAQ come from the germline V gene (reference sequence). Losses at the gene ends were 7 bases for V and 6 bases for J; bases not matched to a gene: 15. The CDR3 contains 17 residues. CDR3 protein: CASTLTSGRNGVGEQYF. As DNA, the CDR3 is TGTGCCAGCACCTTGACTAGCGGGAGGAATGGTGTCGGCGAGCAGTACTTC.

The chain has TRBV3-1 (or the pseudogene TRBV3-2) and TRBJ1-2, with a possible D match to TRBD1 (6 bases). The V end lost 2 bases, the J end lost 6 bases, and 19 bases lay between the germline ends. The CDR3 consists of 16 residues. The germline V gene encodes CDR1 LGHDT and CDR2 YNNKEL (reference sequence). CDR3 DNA sequence: TGTGCCAGCAGCCAAAGGAGGGCAGACAGGTCTCATGGCTACACCTTC. Amino acid sequence: CASSQRRADRSHGYTF.